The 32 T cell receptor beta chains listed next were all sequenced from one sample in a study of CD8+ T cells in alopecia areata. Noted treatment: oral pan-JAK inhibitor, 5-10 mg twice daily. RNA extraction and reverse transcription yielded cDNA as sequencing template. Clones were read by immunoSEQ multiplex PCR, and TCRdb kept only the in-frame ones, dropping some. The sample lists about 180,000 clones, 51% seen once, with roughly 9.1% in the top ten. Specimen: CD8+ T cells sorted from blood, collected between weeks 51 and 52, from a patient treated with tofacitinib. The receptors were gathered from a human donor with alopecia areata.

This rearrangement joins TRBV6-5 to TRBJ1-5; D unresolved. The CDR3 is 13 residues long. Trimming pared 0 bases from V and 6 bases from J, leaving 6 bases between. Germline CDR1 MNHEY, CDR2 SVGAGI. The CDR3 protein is CASSYSPGQPQHF. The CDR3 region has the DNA TGTGCCAGCAGTTACTCCCCGGGTCAGCCCCAGCATTTT.

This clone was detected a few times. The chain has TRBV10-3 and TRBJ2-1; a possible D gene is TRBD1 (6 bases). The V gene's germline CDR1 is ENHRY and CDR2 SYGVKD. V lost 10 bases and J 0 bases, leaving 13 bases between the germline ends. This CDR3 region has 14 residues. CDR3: CATIQGSSYNEQFF. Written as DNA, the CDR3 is TGTGCCACCATACAGGGATCCTCCTACAATGAGCAGTTCTTC.

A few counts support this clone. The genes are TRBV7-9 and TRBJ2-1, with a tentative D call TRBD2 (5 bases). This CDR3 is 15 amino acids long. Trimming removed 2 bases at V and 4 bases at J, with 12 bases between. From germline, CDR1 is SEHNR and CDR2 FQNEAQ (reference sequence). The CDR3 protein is CASSLTFGEYNEQFF. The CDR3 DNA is TGTGCCAGCAGCTTAACCTTCGGGGAGTACAATGAGCAGTTCTTC.

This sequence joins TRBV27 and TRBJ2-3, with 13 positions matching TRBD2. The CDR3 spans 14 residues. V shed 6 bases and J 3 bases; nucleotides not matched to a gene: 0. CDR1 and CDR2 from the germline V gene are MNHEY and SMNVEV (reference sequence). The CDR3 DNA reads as TGTGCCAGCAGGGGACTAGCGGGGACAGATACGCAGTATTTT. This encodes CASRGLAGTDTQYF.

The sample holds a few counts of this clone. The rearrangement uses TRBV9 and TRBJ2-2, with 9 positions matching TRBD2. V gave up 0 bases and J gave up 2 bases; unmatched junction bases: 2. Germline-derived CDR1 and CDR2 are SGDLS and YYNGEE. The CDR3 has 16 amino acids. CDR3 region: CASSVALAGNTGELFF. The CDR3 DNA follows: TGTGCCAGCAGCGTAGCACTAGCGGGCAACACCGGGGAGCTGTTTTTT.

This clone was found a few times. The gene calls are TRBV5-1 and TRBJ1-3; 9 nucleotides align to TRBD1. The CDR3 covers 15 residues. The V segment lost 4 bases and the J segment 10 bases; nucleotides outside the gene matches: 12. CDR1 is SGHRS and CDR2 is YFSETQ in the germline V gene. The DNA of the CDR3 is TGCGCCAGCAGCCCGGGACAGGGAGGATTGAGGACCATATATTTT. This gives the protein CASSPGQGGLRTIYF. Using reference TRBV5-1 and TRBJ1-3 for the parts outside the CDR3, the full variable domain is KAGVTQTPRYLIKTRGQQVTLSCSPISGHRSVSWYQQTPGQGLQFLFEYFSETQRNKGNFPGRFSGRQFSNSRSEMNVSTLELGDSALYLCASSPGQGGLRTIYFGEGSWLTVV.

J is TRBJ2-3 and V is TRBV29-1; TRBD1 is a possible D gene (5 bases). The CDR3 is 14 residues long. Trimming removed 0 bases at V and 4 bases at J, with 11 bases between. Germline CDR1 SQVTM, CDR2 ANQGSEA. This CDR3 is CSVEDGPGPDTQYF. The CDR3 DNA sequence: TGCAGCGTTGAAGACGGACCAGGGCCAGATACGCAGTATTTT.

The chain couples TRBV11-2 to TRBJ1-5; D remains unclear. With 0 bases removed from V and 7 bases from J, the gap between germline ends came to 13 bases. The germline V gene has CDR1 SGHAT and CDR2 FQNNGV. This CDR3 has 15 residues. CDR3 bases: TGTGCCAGCAGCTTAGATTGGGCAGCCGGGCAGCCCCAGCATTTT. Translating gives CASSLDWAAGQPQHF.

DNA for the CDR3: TGTGCCAGCAGCTCAGGACCGGTGGAGTATGGCTACACCTTC. Protein product: CASSSGPVEYGYTF. The chain carries TRBV5-6 and TRBJ1-2; unclear D gene. Germline V gives CDR1 SGHDT, CDR2 YYEEEE. The CDR3 is 14 residues long. Trimming took 3 bases from V and 5 from J, leaving 14 bases between them.

CDR3 coding DNA: TGTGCCAGCAGCCCAGAGGGGGCGGGGGACAATGAGCAGTTCTTC. Its translation: CASSPEGAGDNEQFF. The rearrangement joins TRBV5-6 to TRBJ2-1; either TRBD1 or TRBD2 may fit D (7 bases each). The CDR3 extends over 15 amino acids. The germline gives CDR1 SGHDT, CDR2 YYEEEE. Trimming stripped 4 bases from V and 5 bases from J, with 16 bases between. Variable domain in full (rest from reference TRBV5-6 and TRBJ2-1): DAGVTQSPTHLIKTRGQQVTLRCSPKSGHDTVSWYQQALGQGPQFIFQYYEEEERQRGNFPDRFSGHQFPNYSSELNVNALLLGDSALYLCASSPEGAGDNEQFFGPGTRLTVL.

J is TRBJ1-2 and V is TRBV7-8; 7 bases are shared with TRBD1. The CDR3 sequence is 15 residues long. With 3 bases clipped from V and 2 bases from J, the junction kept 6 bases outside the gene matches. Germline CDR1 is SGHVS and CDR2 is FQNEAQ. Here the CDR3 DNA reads TGTGCCAGCAGCTTCCTGCCGGGACAGAACTATGGCTACACCTTC. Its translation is CASSFLPGQNYGYTF.

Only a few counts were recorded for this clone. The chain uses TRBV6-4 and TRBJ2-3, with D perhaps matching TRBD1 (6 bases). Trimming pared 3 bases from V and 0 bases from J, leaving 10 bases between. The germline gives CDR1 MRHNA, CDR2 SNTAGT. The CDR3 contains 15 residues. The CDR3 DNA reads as TGTGCCAGCAGTGAAGAACAGGGTAGCACAGATACGCAGTATTTT. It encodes CASSEEQGSTDTQYF.

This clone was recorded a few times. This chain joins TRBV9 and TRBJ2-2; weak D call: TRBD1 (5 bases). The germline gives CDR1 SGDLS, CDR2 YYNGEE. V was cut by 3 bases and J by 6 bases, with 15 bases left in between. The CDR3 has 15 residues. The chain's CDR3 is CASSGLGVGPGELFF. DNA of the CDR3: TGTGCCAGCAGCGGCCTAGGGGTAGGACCCGGGGAGCTGTTTTTT. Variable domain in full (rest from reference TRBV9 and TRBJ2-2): DSGVTQTPKHLITATGQRVTLRCSPRSGDLSVYWYQQSLDQGLQFLIQYYNGEERAKGNILERFSAQQFPDLHSELNLSSLELGDSALYFCASSGLGVGPGELFFGEGSRLTVL.

The chain's CDR3 is CASSRWTSGGAGPGANVLTF. The CDR3 nucleotides are TGTGCCAGCAGCCGGTGGACTAGCGGGGGGGCCGGACCAGGGGCCAACGTCCTGACTTTC. This sequence joins TRBV13 and TRBJ2-6, with 15 bases matching TRBD2. CDR3 size: 20 residues. Trimming at V came to 5 bases and at J to 4 bases, leaving 12 bases not matched to a gene. Germline-derived CDR1 and CDR2 are PRHDT and FYEKMQ (reference sequence).

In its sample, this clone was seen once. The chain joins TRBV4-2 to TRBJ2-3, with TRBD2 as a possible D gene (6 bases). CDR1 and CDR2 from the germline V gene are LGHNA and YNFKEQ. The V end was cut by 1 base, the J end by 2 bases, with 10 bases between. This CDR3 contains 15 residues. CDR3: CASSQASGDTDTQYF. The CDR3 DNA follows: TGTGCCAGCAGCCAAGCCTCGGGGGACACAGATACGCAGTATTTT.

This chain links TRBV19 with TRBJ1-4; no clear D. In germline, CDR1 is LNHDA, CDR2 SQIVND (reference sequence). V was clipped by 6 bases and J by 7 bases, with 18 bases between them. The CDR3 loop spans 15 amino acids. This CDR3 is CASRHSSAGAEKLFF. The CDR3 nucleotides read TGTGCCAGTAGGCACTCCTCGGCAGGCGCTGAAAAACTGTTTTTT.

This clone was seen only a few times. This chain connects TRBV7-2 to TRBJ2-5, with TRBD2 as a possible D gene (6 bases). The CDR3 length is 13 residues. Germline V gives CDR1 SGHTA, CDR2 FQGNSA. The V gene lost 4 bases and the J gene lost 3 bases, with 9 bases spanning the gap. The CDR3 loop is CASSWTGEETQYF. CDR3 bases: TGTGCCAGCAGCTGGACGGGAGAAGAGACCCAGTACTTC.

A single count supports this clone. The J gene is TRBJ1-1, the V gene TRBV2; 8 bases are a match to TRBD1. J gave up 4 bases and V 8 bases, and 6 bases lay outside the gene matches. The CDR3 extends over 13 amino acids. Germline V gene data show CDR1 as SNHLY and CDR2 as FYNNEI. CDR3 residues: CASGRTGSTEAFF. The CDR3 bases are TGTGCCAGCGGACGGACAGGGAGCACTGAAGCTTTCTTT.

The CDR3 here is CAWSVLGQAFYGYTF. For the CDR3, the DNA is TGTGCCTGGAGTGTACTCGGACAGGCGTTCTATGGCTACACCTTC. The chain carries TRBV30 and TRBJ1-2; 7 nucleotides agree with TRBD1. The V and J ends lost 0 bases and 4 bases, in that order; junction bases with no gene match: 8. The length of the CDR3 is 15 residues. Germline V gene lookup returns CDR1 GTSNPN and CDR2 SVGIG (reference sequence).

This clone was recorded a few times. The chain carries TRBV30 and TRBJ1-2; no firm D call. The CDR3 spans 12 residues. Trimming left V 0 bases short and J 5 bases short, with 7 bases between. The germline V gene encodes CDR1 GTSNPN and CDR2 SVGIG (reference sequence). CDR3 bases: TGTGCCTGGAGTGTCTCCCATTATGGCTACACCTTC. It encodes CAWSVSHYGYTF.

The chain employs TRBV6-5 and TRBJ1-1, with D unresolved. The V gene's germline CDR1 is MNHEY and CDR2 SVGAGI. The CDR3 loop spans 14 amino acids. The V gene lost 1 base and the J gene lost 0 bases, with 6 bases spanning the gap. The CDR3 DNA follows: TGTGCCAGCAGTTACTACGGGCTGAACACTGAAGCTTTCTTT. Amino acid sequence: CASSYYGLNTEAFF.

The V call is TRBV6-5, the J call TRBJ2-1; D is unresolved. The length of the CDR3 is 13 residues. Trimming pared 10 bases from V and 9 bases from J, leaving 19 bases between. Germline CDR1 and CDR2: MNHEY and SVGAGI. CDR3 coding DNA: TGTGCCACCTTTTCTGCCCCACCTAGTGAGCAGTTCTTC. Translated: CATFSAPPSEQFF.

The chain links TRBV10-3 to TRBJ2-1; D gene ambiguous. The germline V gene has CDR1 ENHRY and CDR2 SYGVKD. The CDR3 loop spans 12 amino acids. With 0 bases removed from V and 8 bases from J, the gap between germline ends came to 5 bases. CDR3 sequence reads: CAISESIHEQFF. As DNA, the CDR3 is TGTGCCATCAGTGAGTCAATCCATGAGCAGTTCTTC.

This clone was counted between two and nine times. As DNA, the CDR3 is TGTGCCATCAGTTCAGATTCCGCTAGCACAGATACGCAGTATTTT. It encodes CAISSDSASTDTQYF. The chain links TRBV10-3 to TRBJ2-3; no firm D call. This CDR3 has 15 amino acids. The ends were cut back, 5 bases at V and 0 bases at J, with 12 bases in the middle. Germline V gene sequence: CDR1 ENHRY, CDR2 SYGVKD.

For the CDR3, the DNA is TGTGCCAGCAGCCAAGGGGCAGGGGCAGATACGCAGTATTTT. It translates to CASSQGAGADTQYF. The rearrangement joins TRBV4-2 to TRBJ2-3; D is possibly TRBD1 (6 bases). Looked up from germline, CDR1 is LGHNA and CDR2 is YNFKEQ. CDR3 length: 14 amino acids. V lost 1 base and J lost 4, with 9 bases in between.

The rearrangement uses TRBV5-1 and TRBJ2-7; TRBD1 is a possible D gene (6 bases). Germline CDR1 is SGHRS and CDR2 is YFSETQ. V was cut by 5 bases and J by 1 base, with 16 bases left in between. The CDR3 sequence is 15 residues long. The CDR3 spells CASSVVQGPSYEQYF. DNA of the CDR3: TGCGCCAGCAGTGTTGTTCAGGGGCCTTCCTACGAGCAGTACTTC.

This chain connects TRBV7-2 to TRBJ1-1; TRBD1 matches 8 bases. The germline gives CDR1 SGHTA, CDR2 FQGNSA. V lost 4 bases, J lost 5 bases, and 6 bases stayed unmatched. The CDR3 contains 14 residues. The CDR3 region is CASSYGQGNTEAFF. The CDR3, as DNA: TGTGCCAGCAGCTACGGACAGGGTAATACTGAAGCTTTCTTT.

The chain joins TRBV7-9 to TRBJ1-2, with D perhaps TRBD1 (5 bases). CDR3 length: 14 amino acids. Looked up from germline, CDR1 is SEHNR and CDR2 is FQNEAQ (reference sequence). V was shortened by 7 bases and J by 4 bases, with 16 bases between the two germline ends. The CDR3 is CASTPAGDLYGYTF. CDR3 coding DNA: TGTGCCAGCACCCCGGCGGGGGATCTCTATGGCTACACCTTC.

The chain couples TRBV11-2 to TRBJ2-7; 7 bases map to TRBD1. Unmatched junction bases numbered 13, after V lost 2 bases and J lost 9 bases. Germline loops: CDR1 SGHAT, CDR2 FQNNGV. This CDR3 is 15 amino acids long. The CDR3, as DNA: TGTGCCAGCAGCTTACCCAAGACAGGGTGGAGTGCGCAGTACTTC. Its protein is CASSLPKTGWSAQYF.

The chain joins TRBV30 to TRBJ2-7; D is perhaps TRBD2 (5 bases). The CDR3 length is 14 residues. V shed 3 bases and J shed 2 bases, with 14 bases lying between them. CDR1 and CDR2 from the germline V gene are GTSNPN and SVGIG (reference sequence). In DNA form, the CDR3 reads TGTGCCTGGAGCCCCGACTTGGGAGCCTACGAGCAGTACTTC. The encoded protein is CAWSPDLGAYEQYF.

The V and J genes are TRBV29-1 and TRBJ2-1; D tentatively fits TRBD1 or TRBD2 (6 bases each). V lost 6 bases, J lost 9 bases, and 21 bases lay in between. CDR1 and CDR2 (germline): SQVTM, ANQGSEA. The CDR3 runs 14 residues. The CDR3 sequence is CSVLKGGLQGEQFF. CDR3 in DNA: TGCAGCGTCCTCAAGGGGGGTTTGCAGGGTGAGCAGTTCTTC.

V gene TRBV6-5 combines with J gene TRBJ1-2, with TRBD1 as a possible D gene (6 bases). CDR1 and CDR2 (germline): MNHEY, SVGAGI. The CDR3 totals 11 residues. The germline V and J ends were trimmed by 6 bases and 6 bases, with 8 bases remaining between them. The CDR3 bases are TGTGCCAGCAGGGGGGGCGATGGCTACACCTTC. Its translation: CASRGGDGYTF.